This record concerns one T cell receptor (beta chain) sequence. The antigen remains undetermined. This sample was taken from a study of T-cell memory formation after mild COVID-19. General study points: The CD4+ clones that contracted clustered mainly within CM and EM, and the CD8+ clones concentrated in EMRA.

Using its own MiXCR run on the 5' RACE reads, TCRdb lists one record per CDR3 protein. The sample has some 210,000 distinct CDR3 sequences, around 25% seen once. This TCR was sampled from an adult woman who had mild COVID-19 (a few samples of this study predate the infection). Cell type and time point are not known. Sequences were obtained from PBMCs or a T cell subset sorted from them (not recorded which).

This CDR3 reads CSAPGRGQETQYF. In nucleotides, the CDR3 is TGCAGTGCCCCTGGACGAGGCCAAGAGACCCAGTACTTC. The chain couples TRBV20-1 to TRBJ2-5, with D unresolved. Germline V lookup: CDR1 DFQATT, CDR2 SNEGSKA (reference sequence). CDR3 size: 13 residues. The V end was cut by 6 bases, the J end by 1 base, with 12 bases between.